These 10 T cell receptor beta chains came from one sample sequenced in a study of T-cell memory formation after mild COVID-19. Each CDR3 protein gets one entry after TCRdb re-called the 5' RACE reads with MiXCR. The profile shows about 560,000 distinct CDR3 sequences, less than 25% of them singletons. The material sequenced was PBMCs or a T cell subset sorted from them (not recorded which). These receptors all stem from an adult woman who had mild COVID-19 (a few samples of this study predate the infection). Cell type and time point are not known.

This clonotype was observed many times. The gene calls are TRBV5-1 and TRBJ2-7, with 8 bases matching TRBD1. The CDR3 loop spans 15 amino acids. V was clipped by 3 bases and J by 1 base; unmatched bases: 6. CDR1 SGHRS and CDR2 YFSETQ come from the germline V gene. The CDR3 sequence is CASSSGQGLSYEQYF. CDR3 in DNA: TGCGCCAGCAGCTCTGGACAGGGCCTTTCCTACGAGCAGTACTTC.

The CDR3: CASSLPDIYNEQFF. The CDR3 nucleotides read TGCGCCAGCAGCTTGCCGGACATCTACAATGAGCAGTTCTTC. The chain has TRBV5-1 and TRBJ2-1; D possibly corresponds to TRBD1 (5 bases). The CDR3 runs 14 residues. Germline-derived CDR1 and CDR2 are SGHRS and YFSETQ. Trimming left V 1 base short and J 3 bases short, with 8 bases between.

The rearrangement uses TRBV11-2 and TRBJ2-1; TRBD2 matches 12 bases. Germline-derived CDR1 and CDR2 are SGHAT and FQNNGV. The V segment lost 1 base and the J segment 5 bases; nucleotides outside the gene matches: 6. The CDR3 has 17 residues. The CDR3 DNA reads as TGTGCCAGCAGCTTAGGGGCTAGCGGGAGGGCAAACAATGAGCAGTTCTTC. Its protein is CASSLGASGRANNEQFF.

This clonotype has at least ten counts. The chain has TRBV5-1 and TRBJ2-1; D is uncertain. Trimming pared 4 bases from V and 5 bases from J, leaving 13 bases between. CDR3 size: 14 residues. Germline V gives CDR1 SGHRS, CDR2 YFSETQ. This CDR3 reads CASSPLGANNEQFF. CDR3 sequence (DNA): TGCGCCAGCAGCCCTTTGGGCGCAAACAATGAGCAGTTCTTC.

This clonotype was detected a few times. The chain carries TRBV4-2 and TRBJ2-2, with D hard to call. The ends were cut back, 3 bases at V and 7 bases at J, with 3 bases in the middle. The CDR3 loop spans 11 amino acids. Per germline, CDR1 LGHNA and CDR2 YNFKEQ. The CDR3 DNA sequence: TGTGCCAGCAGCCATTTCGGGGAGCTGTTTTTT. Amino acid sequence: CASSHFGELFF.

The CDR3 protein is CASSLRTGGTEAFF. The CDR3, as DNA: TGCGCCAGCAGCCTTCGGACAGGGGGCACTGAAGCTTTCTTT. The chain uses TRBV4-1 and TRBJ1-1; 10 bases fit TRBD1. CDR3 length: 14 amino acids. V lost 4 bases, J lost 4 bases, and 3 bases stayed unmatched. Germline loops: CDR1 MGHRA, CDR2 YSYEKL.

This clonotype was counted only a few times. The chain carries TRBV12-3 or TRBV12-4 and TRBJ1-2, with 7 nucleotides matching TRBD1. J was trimmed by 4 bases and V by 6 bases; bases with no gene match: 8. The CDR3 is made up of 14 amino acids. The CDR3 DNA reads as TGTGCCAGCAGACCTGCAGGGGGGAGCTATGGCTACACCTTC. This encodes CASRPAGGSYGYTF.

The chain is built from TRBV18 and TRBJ2-7; D is perhaps TRBD1 (6 bases). The V gene lost 0 bases and the J gene lost 3 bases, with 9 bases spanning the gap. This CDR3 is 14 amino acids long. CDR1 and CDR2 (germline): KGHSH, LQKENI. The CDR3, as DNA: TGTGCCAGCTCACCACCCGAGGGGGACTACGAGCAGTACTTC. Translating gives CASSPPEGDYEQYF. Complete variable domain (other parts from reference TRBV18 and TRBJ2-7): NAGVMQNPRHLVRRRGQEARLRCSPMKGHSHVYWYRQLPEEGLKFMVYLQKENIIDESGMPKERFSAEFPKEGPSILRIQQVVRGDSAAYFCASSPPEGDYEQYFGPGTRLTVT.

The CDR3 nucleotides are TGTGCCAGCTCACCACCTAACGCAGGGGCCAGGACTGAAGCTTTCTTT. It yields the protein CASSPPNAGARTEAFF. This chain links TRBV18 with TRBJ1-1; D might be TRBD1 (6 bases). This CDR3 is built from 16 residues. Deletions cut 0 bases from V and 5 bases from J, with 16 bases between. Germline CDR1 reads KGHSH; CDR2 reads LQKENI.

This clonotype showed up many times. The V and J genes are TRBV12-3 or TRBV12-4 and TRBJ1-3; D might be TRBD1 (5 bases). V shed 5 bases and J shed 2 bases, with 16 bases lying between them. The CDR3 runs to 16 residues. The CDR3 nucleotides read TGTGCCAGCAGTCCCGACAGAAGATTGACTGGAAACACCATATATTTT. It yields the protein CASSPDRRLTGNTIYF.